Listed below are T cell receptor beta chains from one sample, sequenced in a study of blood T cells in healthy people across ages. TCRdb reanalysed the 5' RACE reads using MiXCR and keeps one entry per CDR3 protein. The table has about 830,000 distinct CDR3 sequences, approximately 59% seen once; the top ten hold 25% to 35%. Sequencing input: blood. These receptors all stem from a man aged 25 to 40 in good health. The CDR3 runs from the conserved cysteine through the conserved F or W. A D gene is named only where the DNA matches it firmly. Clone size is given for some rows only: seen once, a few or many times, or a class if the clone is expanded.

D: NA; J: TRBJ1-4; V: TRBV25-1; size: few; length: 15; CDR3: CASSEFGQGDEKLFF; DNA: TGTGCCAGCAGTGAATTCGGCCAGGGAGATGAAAAACTGTTTTTT
D: TRBD1; J: TRBJ2-6; V: TRBV10-3; size: NA; length: 14; CDR3: CAISTGAGANVLTF; DNA: TGTGCCATCAGTACAGGGGCTGGGGCCAACGTCCTGACTTTC
D: TRBD1; J: TRBJ2-7; V: TRBV2; size: few; length: 12; CDR3: CAIGQGTYEQYF; DNA: TGTGCCATCGGACAGGGGACCTACGAGCAGTACTTC
D: NA; J: TRBJ1-6; V: TRBV20-1; size: NA; length: 15; CDR3: CSARPRGVGGSPLHF; DNA: TGCAGTGCTAGACCTAGGGGGGTAGGTGGTTCACCCCTCCACTTT
D: NA; J: TRBJ2-1; V: TRBV3-1; size: NA; length: 16; CDR3: CASSPYQGGSYNEQFF; DNA: TGTGCCAGCAGCCCCTACCAGGGAGGCTCCTACAATGAGCAGTTCTTC
D: NA; J: TRBJ2-7; V: TRBV15; size: NA; length: 13; CDR3: CATSIDSSYEQYF; DNA: TGTGCCACCAGCATAGACAGCTCCTACGAGCAGTACTTC
D: NA; J: TRBJ2-6; V: TRBV7-3; size: NA; length: 18; CDR3: CASSLRSGRSSGANVLTF; DNA: TGTGCCAGCAGCTTGAGGTCGGGACGCAGCTCTGGGGCCAACGTCCTGACTTTC
D: NA; J: TRBJ2-7; V: TRBV4-3; size: NA; length: 17; CDR3: CASSQVLDGGLSYEQYF; DNA: TGCGCCAGCAGCCAAGTTCTCGACGGGGGCCTCTCCTACGAGCAGTACTTC
D: NA; J: TRBJ1-1; V: TRBV2; size: NA; length: 14; CDR3: CASSDEADNTEAFF; DNA: TGTGCCAGCAGTGACGAGGCAGATAACACTGAAGCTTTCTTT
D: TRBD2; J: TRBJ2-5; V: TRBV6-5; size: NA; length: 14; CDR3: CALGGGGPGETQYF; DNA: TGTGCCCTTGGCGGGGGAGGCCCTGGGGAGACCCAGTACTTC
D: NA; J: TRBJ1-2; V: TRBV6-2/TRBV6-3; size: NA; length: 13; CDR3: CASSVQRESGYTF; DNA: TGTGCCAGCAGTGTCCAGAGGGAAAGTGGCTACACCTTC
D: NA; J: TRBJ2-2; V: TRBV12-3/TRBV12-4; size: NA; length: 12; CDR3: CASSFTTGELFF; DNA: TGTGCCAGCAGTTTTACCACCGGGGAGCTGTTTTTT
D: TRBD2; J: TRBJ2-7; V: TRBV28; size: NA; length: 16; CDR3: CASSLVGGKTVDEQYF; DNA: TGTGCCAGCAGTTTGGTGGGAGGGAAGACGGTGGATGAGCAGTACTTC
D: TRBD2; J: TRBJ2-1; V: TRBV5-1; size: many; length: 13; CDR3: CASSSLAGNEQFF; DNA: TGCGCCAGCAGCTCTCTAGCGGGGAATGAGCAGTTCTTC
D: NA; J: TRBJ2-5; V: TRBV7-9; size: NA; length: 15; CDR3: CASSPGSRVRETQYF; DNA: TGTGCCAGCAGCCCGGGCTCACGGGTTAGAGAGACCCAGTACTTC
D: NA; J: TRBJ1-1; V: TRBV11-1; size: NA; length: 15; CDR3: CASSLERGSNTEAFF; DNA: TGTGCCAGCAGCTTAGAAAGGGGGTCGAACACTGAAGCTTTCTTT
D: NA; J: TRBJ1-4; V: TRBV25-1; size: NA; length: 14; CDR3: CASSVGGENEKLFF; DNA: TGTGCCAGCAGTGTGGGGGGCGAAAATGAAAAACTGTTTTTT
D: TRBD2; J: TRBJ2-5; V: TRBV7-8; size: NA; length: 15; CDR3: CASSFSGIDQETQYF; DNA: TGTGCCAGCAGCTTTAGCGGGATCGACCAAGAGACCCAGTACTTC
D: TRBD2; J: TRBJ2-3; V: TRBV27; size: NA; length: 17; CDR3: CASSLVGTSGGANTQYF; DNA: TGTGCCAGCAGTTTAGTAGGGACTAGCGGGGGGGCTAACACGCAGTATTTT
D: TRBD1; J: TRBJ2-7; V: TRBV13; size: NA; length: 15; CDR3: CASSSAETGGYEQYF; DNA: TGTGCCAGCAGCTCCGCCGAGACAGGGGGCTACGAGCAGTACTTC
D: NA; J: TRBJ2-1; V: TRBV5-6; size: NA; length: 14; CDR3: CASSPRQSYNEQFF; DNA: TGTGCCAGCAGCCCCCGACAGTCCTACAATGAGCAGTTCTTC
D: TRBD1; J: TRBJ2-5; V: TRBV12-3/TRBV12-4; size: NA; length: 14; CDR3: CASSYGTGFREQYF; DNA: TGTGCCAGCAGTTACGGGACAGGGTTTCGAGAGCAGTACTTC
D: NA; J: TRBJ1-1; V: TRBV7-3; size: NA; length: 14; CDR3: CASSLTPWNTEAFF; DNA: TGTGCCAGCAGCTTAACCCCATGGAACACTGAAGCTTTCTTT
D: TRBD2; J: TRBJ2-4; V: TRBV27; size: NA; length: 11; CDR3: CASKTAGEQYF; DNA: TGTGCCAGCAAAACAGCGGGGGAGCAGTACTTC
D: NA; J: TRBJ2-1; V: TRBV7-3; size: few; length: 11; CDR3: CASSLGGKQFF; DNA: TGTGCCAGCAGCTTGGGGGGAAAGCAGTTCTTC
D: TRBD2; J: TRBJ2-3; V: TRBV3-1; size: many; length: 14; CDR3: CASSSGTRADTQYF; DNA: TGTGCCAGCAGCTCCGGGACTAGAGCAGATACGCAGTATTTT
D: NA; J: TRBJ2-7; V: TRBV18; size: NA; length: 13; CDR3: CASSPDGTYEQYF; DNA: TGTGCCAGCTCACCGGACGGGACCTACGAGCAGTACTTC
D: NA; J: TRBJ1-1; V: TRBV9; size: NA; length: 15; CDR3: CASSVGKTQGSEAFF; DNA: TGTGCCAGCAGCGTAGGCAAGACCCAAGGATCGGAAGCTTTCTTT
D: NA; J: TRBJ2-1; V: TRBV7-2; size: NA; length: 15; CDR3: CASSLDSSYYNEQFF; DNA: TGTGCCAGCAGCTTGGACTCGTCCTACTACAATGAGCAGTTCTTC
D: NA; J: TRBJ2-1; V: TRBV7-2; size: few; length: 15; CDR3: CASSPGTTSYNEQFF; DNA: TGTGCCAGCAGCCCCGGGACAACCTCCTACAATGAGCAGTTCTTC
D: TRBD1; J: TRBJ2-7; V: TRBV29-1; size: once; length: 14; CDR3: CSVPNPGGSYEQYF; DNA: TGCAGCGTCCCGAATCCAGGGGGCTCCTACGAGCAGTACTTC